The rows below give T cell receptor beta chains drawn from one sample of a study of vaccination effects on CD4 cells after COVID-19. Repertoires were generated with immunoSEQ multiplex PCR, while TCRdb's copy carries only in-frame clones and drops some. The data show some 68,000 clones, approximately 82% seen once. These receptors have no known antigen. The source was CD4+ T cells from PBMCs cultured with HCoV-229E spike peptides, collected after COVID-19 vaccination. The receptors shown here come from a human donor who received a COVID-19 vaccine. CDR3s include the opening cysteine and the closing phenylalanine or tryptophan. Fields, in order: D gene, V gene, J gene, clone size, CDR3 protein, CDR3 DNA. The D gene is left open where the match is weak. Expanded clones get a size class; other rows say once, few or many, or leave the size out.

.,TRBV24-1,TRBJ1-2,.,CATSDATGKDGYTF,TGTGCCACCAGTGATGCTACAGGGAAGGATGGCTACACCTTC
TRBD2,TRBV24-1,TRBJ2-5,.,CATSVTGGSTQYF,TGTGCCACCAGTGTGACCGGGGGGAGTACCCAGTACTTC
TRBD1,TRBV7-9,TRBJ1-2,few,CASSKQGTLYGYTF,TGTGCCAGCAGCAAACAGGGGACCCTCTATGGCTACACCTTC
TRBD2,TRBV7-9,TRBJ2-5,.,CASSHGGGETQYF,TGTGCCAGCAGCCACGGGGGGGGAGAGACCCAGTACTTC
.,TRBV3-1/TRBV3-2,TRBJ1-6,.,CASSQGQTPNSPLHF,TGTGCCAGCAGCCAAGGTCAGACGCCCAATTCACCCCTCCACTTT
.,TRBV2,TRBJ1-4,.,CASSERDEKLFF,TGTGCCAGCAGTGAAAGGGATGAAAAACTGTTTTTT
.,TRBV7-9,TRBJ1-1,few,CASSLSFGSEAFF,TGTGCCAGCAGCTTAAGTTTTGGTTCTGAAGCTTTCTTT
.,TRBV5-6,TRBJ2-1,.,CASSLFDYAHEQFF,TGTGCCAGCAGCTTATTCGACTACGCGCATGAGCAGTTCTTC
.,TRBV5-1,TRBJ1-3,.,CASSLEPGTGNTIYF,TGCGCCAGCAGCTTGGAACCAGGGACTGGAAACACCATATATTTT
.,TRBV4-1,TRBJ1-5,.,CASSQGAGRNQPQHF,TGCGCCAGCAGCCAAGGCGCAGGGCGAAATCAGCCCCAGCATTTT
.,TRBV7-9,TRBJ2-2,.,CASSPGNLGTGELFF,TGTGCCAGCAGCCCTGGGAATTTGGGCACCGGGGAGCTGTTTTTT
.,TRBV30,TRBJ2-1,.,CAWSVWSPGGNEQFF,TGTGCCTGGAGTGTATGGTCCCCCGGAGGCAATGAGCAGTTCTTC
TRBD1,TRBV13,TRBJ1-6,.,CASSFTGGVGSPLHF,TGTGCCAGCAGCTTTACAGGGGGCGTCGGTTCACCCCTCCACTTT
.,TRBV18,TRBJ1-6,.,CASSPGAGSPLHF,TGTGCCAGCTCACCAGGCGCGGGTTCACCCCTCCACTTT
TRBD2,TRBV4-3,TRBJ2-5,.,CASSQDLTSGGLGETQYF,TGCGCCAGCAGCCAAGATCTGACTAGCGGGGGGCTGGGGGAGACCCAGTACTTC
.,TRBV18,TRBJ1-3,.,CASSPKTVSGNTIYF,TGTGCCAGCTCACCAAAGACAGTCTCTGGAAACACCATATATTTT
.,TRBV10-3,TRBJ2-5,.,CAISEGESETQYF,TGTGCCATCAGTGAGGGGGAGTCGGAGACCCAGTACTTC
.,TRBV7-9,TRBJ1-1,.,CASSLVGGSAEAFF,TGTGCCAGCAGCTTAGTAGGAGGGTCGGCTGAAGCTTTCTTT
TRBD2,TRBV6-5,TRBJ2-4,.,CASSPAGGLRDIQYF,TGTGCCAGCAGCCCAGCGGGGGGCCTCCGGGACATTCAGTACTTC
.,TRBV29-1,TRBJ1-1,.,CSVEGTNLMNTEAFF,TGCAGCGTTGAAGGGACAAACCTCATGAACACTGAAGCTTTCTTT
.,TRBV5-1,TRBJ1-2,.,CASSLSGPFNYGYTF,TGCGCCAGCAGCTTATCCGGCCCGTTTAACTATGGCTACACCTTC
TRBD1,TRBV6-5,TRBJ1-2,.,CASSTGGPGYTF,TGTGCCAGCAGTACAGGGGGCCCTGGCTACACCTTC
TRBD2,TRBV9,TRBJ2-1,.,CASSVRGSAGERYNEQFF,TGTGCCAGCAGCGTCCGCGGTTCTGCGGGGGAAAGGTACAATGAGCAGTTCTTC
TRBD1,TRBV24-1,TRBJ1-2,.,CATSETGYYGYTF,TGTGCCACCAGCGAGACAGGGTACTATGGCTACACCTTC
.,TRBV19,TRBJ1-2,.,CASSTTGRDGHYGYTF,TGTGCCAGTAGTACCACGGGCCGGGACGGGCACTATGGCTACACCTTC
TRBD1,TRBV27,TRBJ1-1,.,CASSLRDRGLRTEAFF,TGTGCCAGCAGTCTCCGGGACAGGGGGCTTCGGACTGAAGCTTTCTTT
.,TRBV6-6,TRBJ2-2,.,CASSRLQGELFF,TGTGCCAGCAGTCGACTACAGGGGGAGCTGTTTTTT
TRBD1,TRBV7-8,TRBJ1-3,.,CASGRAGGISGNTIYF,TGTGCCAGCGGGAGAGCAGGGGGGATCTCTGGAAACACCATATATTTT
.,TRBV5-8,TRBJ1-5,.,CASRLDSYQPQHF,TGTGCCAGCAGGCTGGACAGTTATCAGCCCCAGCATTTT
.,TRBV7-2,TRBJ1-2,.,CASSVRRQVNYGYTF,TGTGCCAGCAGCGTCAGACGTCAGGTTAACTATGGCTACACCTTC
.,TRBV5-1,TRBJ2-1,.,CASSFEKSNNEQFF,TGCGCCAGCAGCTTCGAGAAATCGAACAATGAGCAGTTCTTC
.,TRBV7-2,TRBJ2-3,once,CASSYQAGEPSTDTQYF,TGTGCCAGCAGTTACCAGGCCGGTGAACCTAGCACAGATACGCAGTATTTT
.,TRBV7-9,TRBJ1-2,.,CASSFGDNYGYTF,TGTGCCAGCAGCTTTGGGGATAACTATGGCTACACCTTC
TRBD1,TRBV19,TRBJ1-5,.,CASRTLTGGSHQPQHF,TGTGCCAGTAGAACCCTAACAGGGGGCTCTCATCAGCCCCAGCATTTT
.,TRBV9,TRBJ2-2,.,CASTNTNANTGELFF,TGTGCCAGCACCAACACAAATGCGAACACCGGGGAGCTGTTTTTT
.,TRBV18,TRBJ1-1,.,CASSPRIDAGTEAFF,TGTGCCAGCTCACCCCGAATAGACGCTGGTACTGAAGCTTTCTTT
.,TRBV11-2,TRBJ1-4,.,CASRVAGSNEKLFF,TGTGCCAGCAGAGTAGCGGGGAGTAATGAAAAACTGTTTTTT
.,TRBV28,TRBJ1-2,once,CASKREGILTYGYTF,TGTGCCAGCAAACGGGAGGGAATCCTAACCTATGGCTACACCTTC
.,TRBV7-9,TRBJ1-2,.,CASSREEYGYTF,TGTGCCAGCAGCCGGGAGGAATATGGCTACACCTTC
.,TRBV19,TRBJ1-5,.,CASSMTGQPHQPQHF,TGTGCCAGTAGTATGACAGGACAACCCCACCAGCCCCAGCATTTT
.,TRBV27,TRBJ2-3,.,CASSLFSYTDTQYF,TGTGCCAGCAGTTTATTCAGTTACACAGATACGCAGTATTTT
.,TRBV9,TRBJ2-5,.,CASSLRGLGPETQYF,TGTGCCAGCAGTCTCCGCGGTTTGGGCCCAGAGACCCAGTACTTC
.,TRBV5-1,TRBJ1-2,.,CASSVNSPDGYTF,TGCGCCAGCAGCGTTAACAGCCCAGATGGCTACACCTTC
.,TRBV2,TRBJ1-6,.,CASSEKLGSPLHF,TGTGCCAGCAGTGAAAAACTGGGGTCACCCCTCCACTTT
TRBD1,TRBV4-3,TRBJ1-2,.,CASSHPTGGEDYGYTF,TGCGCCAGCAGCCATCCGACAGGGGGCGAAGACTATGGCTACACCTTC
.,TRBV5-1,TRBJ2-2,.,CASRSWLPNTGELFF,TGCGCCAGCAGATCCTGGTTACCGAACACCGGGGAGCTGTTTTTT
TRBD1,TRBV27,TRBJ1-4,.,CASSRTGTNEKLFF,TGTGCCAGCAGTCGGACAGGGACTAATGAAAAACTGTTTTTT
TRBD2,TRBV18,TRBJ2-1,once,CASSLTSANEQFF,TGTGCCAGCTCACTCACTAGCGCGAATGAGCAGTTCTTC
.,TRBV4-1,TRBJ2-2,.,CASSQRPGTSSTGELFF,TGCGCCAGCAGCCAACGACCAGGGACCTCCTCCACCGGGGAGCTGTTTTTT
TRBD2,TRBV5-1,TRBJ2-5,.,CASRLRTSQETQYF,TGCGCCAGCAGACTGAGGACTAGTCAAGAGACCCAGTACTTC
TRBD2,TRBV10-2,TRBJ2-1,.,CASTRGEEQFF,TGCGCCAGCACTCGGGGGGAGGAGCAGTTCTTC
.,TRBV7-9,TRBJ1-4,.,CASSYVGGGVTNEKLFF,TGTGCCAGCAGCTACGTCGGGGGGGGCGTCACTAATGAAAAACTGTTTTTT